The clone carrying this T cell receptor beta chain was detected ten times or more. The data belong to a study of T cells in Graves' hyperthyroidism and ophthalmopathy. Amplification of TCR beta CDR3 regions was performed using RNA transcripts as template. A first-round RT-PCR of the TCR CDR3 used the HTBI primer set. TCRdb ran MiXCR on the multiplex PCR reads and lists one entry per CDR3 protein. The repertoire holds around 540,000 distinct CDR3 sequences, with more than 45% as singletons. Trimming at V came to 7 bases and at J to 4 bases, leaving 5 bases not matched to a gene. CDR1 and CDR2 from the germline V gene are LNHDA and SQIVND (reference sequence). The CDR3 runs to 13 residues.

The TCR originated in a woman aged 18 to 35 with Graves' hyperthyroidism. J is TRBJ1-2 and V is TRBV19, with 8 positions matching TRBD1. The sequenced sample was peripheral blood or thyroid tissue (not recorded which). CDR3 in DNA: TGTGCCAGTATGGACAGGGCGGGCTATGGCTACACCTTC. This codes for CASMDRAGYGYTF.